This T cell receptor (beta chain) came from a study of CD8+CD57+ T cells in acquired aplastic anemia. According to the study, genomic DNA was the template for TCR beta VDJ and CDR3 profiling. Each CDR3 protein is one row after TCRdb ran MiXCR on the reads. Here the sample spans around 500,000 distinct CDR3 sequences, around 30% being singletons. This CDR3 is 13 amino acids long. Per the germline V gene, CDR1 is SNHLY and CDR2 is FYNNEI. V shed 8 bases, J shed 2 bases, and the junction held 3 bases outside the gene matches. Study observations and caveats: Researchers reported that CD8+ Simpson's diversity was not significantly different in patients versus controls. Patients had around 30 CD8+ CDR3 sequences in common with controls (the shared set).

Concerning this clonotype itself: Antigen specificity is unknown.

Those patients picked for sequencing had displayed CD8+CD57+ cell expansion on flow cytometry. Severe acquired aplastic anemia affected all patients. V gene TRBV2 combines with J gene TRBJ2-3, with 8 bases lining up with TRBD2. The clonotype comes from a human donor with aplastic anemia. The sequenced material came from sorted CD4+, CD8+, or CD8+CD57+ T cells (not recorded which) from PBMCs. CDR3 bases: TGTGCCAGCTCGGGGGGGACCACAGATACGCAGTATTTT. Translated: CASSGGTTDTQYF. The full variable domain, in which reference TRBV2 and TRBJ2-3 provide the parts outside the CDR3, is EPEVTQTPSHQVTQMGQEVILRCVPISNHLYFYWYRQILGQKVEFLVSFYNNEISEKSEIFDDQFSVERPDGSNFTLKIRSTKLEDSAMYFCASSGGTTDTQYFGPGTRLTVL.